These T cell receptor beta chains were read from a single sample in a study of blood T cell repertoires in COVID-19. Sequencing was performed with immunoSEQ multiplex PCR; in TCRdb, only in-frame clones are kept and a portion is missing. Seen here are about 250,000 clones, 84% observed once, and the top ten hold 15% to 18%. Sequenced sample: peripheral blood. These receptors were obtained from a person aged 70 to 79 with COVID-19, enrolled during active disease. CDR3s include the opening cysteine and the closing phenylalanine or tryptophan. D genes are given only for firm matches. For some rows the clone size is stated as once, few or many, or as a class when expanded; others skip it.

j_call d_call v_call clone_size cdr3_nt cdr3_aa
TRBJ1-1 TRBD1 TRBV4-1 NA TGCGCCAGCAGCCAAAGAACAGGGGGCATGAACACTGAAGCTTTCTTT CASSQRTGGMNTEAFF
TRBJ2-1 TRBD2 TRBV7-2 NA TGTGCCAGCAGCTTATTGCCTAGCGGGAGGGCCTTGGGTGAGCAGTTCTTC CASSLLPSGRALGEQFF
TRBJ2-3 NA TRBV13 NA TGTGCCAGCAGCCCCGGGGAACGCCAGAGCACAGATACGCAGTATTTT CASSPGERQSTDTQYF
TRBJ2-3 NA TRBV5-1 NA TGCGCCAGCAGCTTGTCGGTTTTTAAGACAGATACGCAGTATTTT CASSLSVFKTDTQYF
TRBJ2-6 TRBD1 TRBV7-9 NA TGTGCCAGCAGCTTAGGGACAGGTGCCTTTGGGGCCAACGTCCTGACTTTC CASSLGTGAFGANVLTF
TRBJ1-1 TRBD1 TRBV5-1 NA TGCGCCAGCAGCCACGGGACAGGGTTTATGAACACTGAAGCTTTCTTT CASSHGTGFMNTEAFF
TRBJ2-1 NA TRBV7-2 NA TGTGCCAGCAGCCCGAACAGGGATGAGCAGTTCTTC CASSPNRDEQFF
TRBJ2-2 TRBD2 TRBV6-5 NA TGTGCCAGCAAAGCGGGATCCTGGGCAGTAGGGGAGCTGTTTTTT CASKAGSWAVGELFF
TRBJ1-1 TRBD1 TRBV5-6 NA TGTGCCAGCAGCTCCTACAGGGGTTGGAACACTGAAGCTTTCTTT CASSSYRGWNTEAFF
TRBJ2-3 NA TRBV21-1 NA TGTGCCAGCAGCAAAGTACAAGGACTAGCGGGGGGTAGCACAGATACGCAGTATTTT CASSKVQGLAGGSTDTQYF
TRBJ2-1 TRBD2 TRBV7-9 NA TGTGCCAGCAGCTTAACTAGCGGGAGATACAATGAGCAGTTCTTC CASSLTSGRYNEQFF
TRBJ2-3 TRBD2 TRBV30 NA TGTGCCTGGAGCAGACTAGCGGTAAACACAGATACGCAGTATTTT CAWSRLAVNTDTQYF
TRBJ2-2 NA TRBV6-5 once TGTGCCAGCAGGGGTTGGGCGGGGCGCACCGGGGAGCTGTTTTTT CASRGWAGRTGELFF
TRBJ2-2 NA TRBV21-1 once TGTGCCAGCAGCAAAGATCTCGGGACAGGGAACACCGGGGAGCTGTTTTTT CASSKDLGTGNTGELFF
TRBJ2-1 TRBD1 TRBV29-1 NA TGCAGCGGGACCAAAGGACAGGGGGCTGAGCAGTTCTTC CSGTKGQGAEQFF
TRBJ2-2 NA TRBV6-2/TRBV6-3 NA TGTGCCAGCAGTTGGGGGGCGAACACCGGGGAGCTGTTTTTT CASSWGANTGELFF
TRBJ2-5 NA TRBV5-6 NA TGTGCCAGTTCGAGGGGGAGTGAGACCCAGTACTTC CASSRGSETQYF
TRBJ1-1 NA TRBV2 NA TGTGCCAGCAGGGTCTCGAGGGACACTGAAGCTTTCTTT CASRVSRDTEAFF
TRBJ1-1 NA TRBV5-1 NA TGCGCCAGCCGCCGGGAAGGCGTTAGTGAAGCTTTCTTT CASRREGVSEAFF
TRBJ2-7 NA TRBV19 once TGTGCCAGTAGTGTTCCCGGACTACGAGAGCAGTACTTC CASSVPGLREQYF
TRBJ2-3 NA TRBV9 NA TGTGCCAGCAGCGTCTCCGGGTCCACAGATACGCAGTATTTT CASSVSGSTDTQYF
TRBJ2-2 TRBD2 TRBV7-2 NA TGTGCCAGCAGCCGGGGACTAGCGGGCACCGGGGAGCTGTTTTTT CASSRGLAGTGELFF
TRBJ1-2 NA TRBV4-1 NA TGCGCCAGCAGCCCCCCGGGGGGGGGCTCCGGTGGCTACACCTTC CASSPPGGGSGGYTF
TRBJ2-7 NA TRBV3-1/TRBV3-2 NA TGTGCCAGCAGCCTAAACTTGATCTCCTACGAGCAGTACTTC CASSLNLISYEQYF
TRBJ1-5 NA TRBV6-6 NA TGTGCCAGCAGTTCCCGACAGAACAATCAGCCCCAGCATTTT CASSSRQNNQPQHF
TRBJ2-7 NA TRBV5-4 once TGTGCCAGCAGCCTACCGGACATCGCCTACGAGCAGTACTTC CASSLPDIAYEQYF
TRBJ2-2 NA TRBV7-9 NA TGTGCCAGCAGCTTAGTAGCAGGGCAAACCGGGGAGCTGTTTTTT CASSLVAGQTGELFF
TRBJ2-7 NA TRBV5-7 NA TGTGCCAGCAGCTTAATATGCGAGGCAGGGCTTTTCAGCGAGCAGTACTTC CASSLICEAGLFSEQYF
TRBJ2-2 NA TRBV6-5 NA TGTGCCAGCAGTTACTCCGAGGGCACCGGGGAGCTGTTTTTT CASSYSEGTGELFF
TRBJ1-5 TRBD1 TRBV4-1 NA TGCGCCAGCAGCCAAATCTCCGGGACAGGGAAAAATCAGCCCCAGCATTTT CASSQISGTGKNQPQHF
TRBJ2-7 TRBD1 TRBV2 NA TGTGCCAGCAGTGGTCCCGGGACAGGGGGCGACGAGCAGTACTTC CASSGPGTGGDEQYF
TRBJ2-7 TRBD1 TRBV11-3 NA TGTGCCAGCAGCACACCGGGACAGGGGGCCCAAGTACGGCAGTACGAGCAGTACTTC CASSTPGQGAQVRQYEQYF
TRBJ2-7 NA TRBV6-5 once TGTGCCAGCAGCGAGGGCGTCGAGCAGTACTTC CASSEGVEQYF
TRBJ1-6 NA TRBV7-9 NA TGTGCCAGCAGCTTAAATTCAGGGGAGTCACCCCTCCACTTT CASSLNSGESPLHF
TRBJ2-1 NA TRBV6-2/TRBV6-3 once TGTGCCAGCAGTTACTCGATTGTCGGACAATATAGCTACAATGAGCAGTTCTTC CASSYSIVGQYSYNEQFF
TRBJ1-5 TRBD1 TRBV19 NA TGTGCCAGTAGTAGTGGGACAGGGCGACAGCCCCAGCATTTT CASSSGTGRQPQHF
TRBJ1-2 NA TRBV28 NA TGTGCCAGCAGTTTAACCGCGGAGTTCTATGGCTACACCTTC CASSLTAEFYGYTF